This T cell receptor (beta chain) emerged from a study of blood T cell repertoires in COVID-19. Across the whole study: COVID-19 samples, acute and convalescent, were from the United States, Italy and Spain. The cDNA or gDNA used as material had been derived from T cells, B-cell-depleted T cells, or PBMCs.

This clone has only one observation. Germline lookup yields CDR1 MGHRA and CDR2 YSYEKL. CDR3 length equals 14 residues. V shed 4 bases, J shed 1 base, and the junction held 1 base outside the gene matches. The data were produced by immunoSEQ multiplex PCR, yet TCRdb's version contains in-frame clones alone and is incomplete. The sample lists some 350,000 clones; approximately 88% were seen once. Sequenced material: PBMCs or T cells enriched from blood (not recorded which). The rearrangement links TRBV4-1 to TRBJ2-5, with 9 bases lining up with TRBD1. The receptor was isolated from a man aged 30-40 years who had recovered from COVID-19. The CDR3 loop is CASSRDRAQETQYF. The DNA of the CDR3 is TGCGCCAGCAGCCGGGACAGGGCCCAAGAGACCCAGTACTTC.